The 3 T cell receptor beta chains below all came from one sample that was sequenced in a study of cytomegalovirus exposure and HLA in healthy donors. PCR was performed using 60 Vbeta and 13 Jbeta primers. Repertoires were generated with immunoSEQ multiplex PCR, while TCRdb's copy carries only in-frame clones and drops some. The repertoire consists of roughly 76,000 clones, with 80% to 90% occurring once and the leading ten covering roughly 2%. Sequenced input: PBMCs. The receptors were sampled from a woman younger than 45 in good health and CMV-seronegative.

The chain uses TRBV13 and TRBJ2-5, with no clear D. The V end was cut by 0 bases, the J end by 5 bases, with 7 bases between. The CDR3 covers 13 residues. Per germline, CDR1 PRHDT and CDR2 FYEKMQ (reference sequence). CDR3 protein: CASSLGSGETQYF. As DNA, the CDR3 is TGTGCCAGCAGCTTAGGATCCGGGGAGACCCAGTACTTC.

The genes are TRBV2 and TRBJ2-7; tentative D call: TRBD2 (5 bases). This CDR3 region has 14 residues. V lost 0 bases and J lost 5, with 11 bases in between. Germline loops: CDR1 SNHLY, CDR2 FYNNEI. The CDR3 reads CASSEAALGDEQYF. Written as DNA, the CDR3 is TGTGCCAGCAGTGAAGCTGCACTGGGAGACGAGCAGTACTTC.

This clone was observed a handful of times. The J gene is TRBJ2-7, the V gene TRBV11-3; D may be TRBD1 (5 bases). The V gene lost 5 bases and the J gene lost 5 bases, with 10 bases spanning the gap. The germline V gene encodes CDR1 SGHNT and CDR2 YENEEA. CDR3 length: 12 residues. The CDR3 region is CASSGQGHEQYF. DNA for the CDR3: TGTGCCAGCAGCGGGCAGGGCCACGAGCAGTACTTC.